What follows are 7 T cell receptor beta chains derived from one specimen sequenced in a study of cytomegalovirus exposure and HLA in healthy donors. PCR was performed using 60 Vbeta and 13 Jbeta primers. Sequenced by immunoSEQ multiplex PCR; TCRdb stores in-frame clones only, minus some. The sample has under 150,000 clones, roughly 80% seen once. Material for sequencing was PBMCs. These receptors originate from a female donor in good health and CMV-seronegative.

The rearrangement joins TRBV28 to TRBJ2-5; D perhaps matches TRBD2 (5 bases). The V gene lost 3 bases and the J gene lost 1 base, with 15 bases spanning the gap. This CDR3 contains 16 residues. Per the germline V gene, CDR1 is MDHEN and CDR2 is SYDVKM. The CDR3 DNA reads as TGTGCCAGCAGTTTTCGGGGTTTAGGGCTCCAAGAGACCCAGTACTTC. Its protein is CASSFRGLGLQETQYF.

The chain's CDR3 is CSVPDRYHYGYTF. The CDR3 nucleotides read TGCAGCGTTCCCGACAGGTATCACTATGGCTACACCTTC. The rearrangement uses TRBV29-1 and TRBJ1-2, with TRBD1 as a possible D gene (6 bases). The CDR3 loop spans 13 amino acids. CDR1 and CDR2 from the germline V gene are SQVTM and ANQGSEA. V shed 5 bases and J shed 3 bases, with 13 bases lying between them.

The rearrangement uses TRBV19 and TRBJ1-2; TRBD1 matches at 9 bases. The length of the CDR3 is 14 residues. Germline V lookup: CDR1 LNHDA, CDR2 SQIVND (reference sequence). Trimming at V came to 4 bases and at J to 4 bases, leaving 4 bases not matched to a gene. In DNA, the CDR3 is TGTGCCAGTAGTACCCAGGACAGGGGCTATGGCTACACCTTC. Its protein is CASSTQDRGYGYTF.

CDR3 nucleotide sequence: TGTGCCAGCAGCGTAGGAGGGGGGGAGAGCGCCAAAAACATTCAGTACTTC. It encodes CASSVGGGESAKNIQYF. J is TRBJ2-4 and V is TRBV9; maybe TRBD2 (7 bases). Germline V gene lookup returns CDR1 SGDLS and CDR2 YYNGEE. The CDR3 covers 17 residues. The V gene lost 0 bases and the J gene lost 1 base, with 14 bases spanning the gap.

CDR3 loop: CAWSSGGRNTIYF. The CDR3 bases are TGTGCCTGGAGTTCAGGAGGACGAAACACCATATATTTT. V is TRBV30 and J is TRBJ1-3, with unresolved D. The CDR3 contains 13 residues. Germline assignment: CDR1 GTSNPN and CDR2 SVGIG (reference sequence). The V end was cut by 2 bases, the J end by 5 bases, with 10 bases between.

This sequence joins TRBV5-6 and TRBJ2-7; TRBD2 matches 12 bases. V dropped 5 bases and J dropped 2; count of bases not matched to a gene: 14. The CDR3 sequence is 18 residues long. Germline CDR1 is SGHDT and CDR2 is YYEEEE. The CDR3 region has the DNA TGTGCCAGCAGTTCCGGGTCTTGGACTAGCGGGGATCCCTACGAGCAGTACTTC. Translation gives CASSSGSWTSGDPYEQYF.

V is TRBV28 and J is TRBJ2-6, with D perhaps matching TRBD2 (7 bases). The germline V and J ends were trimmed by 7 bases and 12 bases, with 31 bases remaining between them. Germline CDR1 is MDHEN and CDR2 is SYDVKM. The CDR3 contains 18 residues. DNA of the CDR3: TGTGCCAGCATCCCGGGGGGCAGGAATTTTAAGTATACGGGCGTCCTGACTTTC. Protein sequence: CASIPGGRNFKYTGVLTF.